Each of the 7 T cell receptor beta chains below was sequenced from the same sample in a study of cytomegalovirus exposure and HLA in healthy donors (dated by TCRdb to about 2017). The receptor library was made with the immunoSEQ multiplex PCR assay. For the multiplex PCR, a mixture combining 60 forward primers for TCR Vbeta segments and 13 reverse primers for TCR Jbeta segments was used. TCRdb took over this immuneACCESS table, retaining in-frame rearrangements with V and J assigned. Such tables are incomplete; in checked studies, under half of the missing clones stem from an unresolved V gene, and the remainder is unexplained. Present in this sample are around 150,000 clones, 70% to 80% of which were seen just once. The ten largest clones take up around 1% of the sample. Specimen: PBMCs. All receptors come from a woman in her thirties or forties in good health and CMV-seronegative.

V and J are TRBV27 and TRBJ2-6; D gene uncertain. Trimming shortened V by 6 bases and J by 0 bases, and 6 bases separated the two germline ends. This CDR3 is built from 14 residues. Germline values: CDR1 MNHEY, CDR2 SMNVEV (reference sequence). CDR3 coding DNA: TGTGCCAGCAGAGGAGTCTCTGGGGCCAACGTCCTGACTTTC. Amino acids: CASRGVSGANVLTF.

This clone has just a few counts. The V call is TRBV2, the J call TRBJ2-2, with a weak D call TRBD2 (6 bases). The CDR3 consists of 16 residues. Per germline, CDR1 SNHLY and CDR2 FYNNEI. V dropped 1 base and J dropped 1 base, with 10 bases sitting between them. CDR3 sequence: CASSEEGGGNTGELFF. CDR3 sequence (DNA): TGTGCCAGCAGTGAAGAGGGAGGCGGGAACACCGGGGAGCTGTTTTTT.

J is TRBJ1-1 and V is TRBV19, with 9 nucleotides matching TRBD1. Germline trimming cut 5 bases from V and 6 bases from J; bases unmatched to any gene: 19. This CDR3 spans 18 amino acids. CDR1 LNHDA and CDR2 SQIVND come from the germline V gene (reference sequence). The CDR3 nucleotides are TGTGCCAGTAGTGCGTACAGGGGGCTTACCGTAAAAGGGGCTGAAGCTTTCTTT. This gives the protein CASSAYRGLTVKGAEAFF.

V gene TRBV28 combines with J gene TRBJ2-2; D might be TRBD2 (6 bases). The germline V gene has CDR1 MDHEN and CDR2 SYDVKM. The V end lost 8 bases, the J end lost 3 bases, and 16 bases lay between the germline ends. There are 15 residues in the CDR3. Here the CDR3 DNA reads TGTGCCAGCTCAACGGGAGCGTTAGACACCGGGGAGCTGTTTTTT. This codes for CASSTGALDTGELFF.

This clone was detected once. The rearrangement links TRBV11-2 to TRBJ2-3; D is unresolved. Trimming removed 6 bases at V and 4 bases at J, with 11 bases between. Germline lookup yields CDR1 SGHAT and CDR2 FQNNGV. This CDR3 comprises 13 residues. For the CDR3, the DNA is TGTGCCAGCAGTCTTAACACCGCAGATACGCAGTATTTT. This encodes CASSLNTADTQYF.

V usage is TRBV20-1 and J usage is TRBJ1-4, with no clear D. V was clipped by 1 base and J by 13 bases, with 10 bases between them. The CDR3 contains 11 residues. In germline, CDR1 is DFQATT, CDR2 SNEGSKA (reference sequence). CDR3 in amino acids: CSARVRGILFF. The CDR3 DNA follows: TGCAGTGCTAGAGTTCGAGGGATACTGTTTTTT.

The chain combines TRBV2 with TRBJ2-3; 14 positions agree with TRBD2. Germline V CDR1 and CDR2: SNHLY, FYNNEI. This CDR3 region has 16 residues. After removal of 6 bases from V and 4 bases from J, the junction contained 6 bases not matched to a gene. CDR3 nucleotides: TGTGCCAGCAGCGGTGGACTAGCGGGAGGCCCAGATACGCAGTATTTT. Amino acid sequence: CASSGGLAGGPDTQYF.